This TCR beta chain was sequenced for a study of Ad26.COV2.S vaccination and SARS-CoV-2 variants. Across the study: Trial arm assignment for the donor was COV1001 Ad26.COV2.S. Study results and limitations: The study found higher spike-specific TCR breadth in vaccine than placebo recipients.

This clone occurred once. Its antigen is not known. TCRdb keeps only in-frame clones here, not all; method: immunoSEQ multiplex PCR. Among some 320,000 clones listed, just over 85% were seen once. Treatment described: some 20 received Ad26.COV2.S at low or high dose, single or two shots; about 5 received placebo; per-sample allocation not given. On day 63 after the first injection, vaccine and placebo recipients gave samples. Within Boston, the person who donated was an adult of 18-55 years. J was trimmed by 5 bases and V by 2 bases; bases with no gene match: 8. The CDR3 has 17 amino acids. Looked up from germline, CDR1 is SGHTA and CDR2 is FQGNSA.

This material consisted of peripheral blood, taken in a trial of Ad26.COV2.S vaccine versus placebo. The chain has TRBV7-2 and TRBJ2-1; 11 bases map to TRBD2. The receptor was isolated from a person aged 18-60 years who received the Ad26.COV2.S COVID-19 vaccine or a placebo. DNA of the CDR3: TGTGCCAGCAGCTTATGGCTAGCGGGGGGACCCCACAATGAGCAGTTCTTC. Protein: CASSLWLAGGPHNEQFF.